This is a list of T cell receptor beta chains from one sample in a study of early T cells in non-severe SARS-CoV-2 infection. One entry per CDR3 protein results from TCRdb running MiXCR on the 5' RACE reads. The sample comprises about 83,000 distinct CDR3 sequences, about 9.4% of which are singletons, and over 7% rests with the top ten. This sample comprised whole blood, obtained at baseline. These receptors were obtained from an adult who was a healthcare worker with PCR-confirmed SARS-CoV-2 infection or an uninfected control (not recorded which). Each CDR3 is given with its conserved first and last residue. The D gene is left open where the match is weak. Size is omitted from some rows. Given values are once, few, many or a class for expanded clones.

abundance: few
len: 13
v_gene: TRBV20-1
j_gene: TRBJ2-7
d_gene: -
CDR3nt: TGCAGTGCTAGGTCGTCCAACTCCTACGAGCAGTACTTC
CDR3aa: CSARSSNSYEQYF

abundance: -
len: 16
v_gene: TRBV20-1
j_gene: TRBJ2-1
d_gene: TRBD2
CDR3nt: TGCAGTGCTAGAGTCAGAAGCGGGAGGAAATACAATGAGCAGTTCTTC
CDR3aa: CSARVRSGRKYNEQFF

abundance: many
len: 14
v_gene: TRBV7-8
j_gene: TRBJ2-1
d_gene: -
CDR3nt: TGTGCCAGCAGCTGGGACGGCTCCTACAATGAGCAGTTCTTC
CDR3aa: CASSWDGSYNEQFF

abundance: -
len: 14
v_gene: TRBV2
j_gene: TRBJ2-1
d_gene: TRBD2
CDR3nt: TGTGCCAGCAGCAAACGGGGGGCCTACAATGAGCAGTTCTTC
CDR3aa: CASSKRGAYNEQFF

abundance: few
len: 12
v_gene: TRBV28
j_gene: TRBJ1-6
d_gene: -
CDR3nt: TGTGCCAGCAGTTTTTCGGCAAAGTCCCTCCACTTT
CDR3aa: CASSFSAKSLHF

abundance: few
len: 17
v_gene: TRBV7-8
j_gene: TRBJ2-3
d_gene: TRBD2
CDR3nt: TGTGCCAGCAGCTTCCGCGCTGGAGCGGGACTCACAGATACGCAGTATTTT
CDR3aa: CASSFRAGAGLTDTQYF

abundance: few
len: 15
v_gene: TRBV27
j_gene: TRBJ2-3
d_gene: -
CDR3nt: TGTGCCAGCAGTTTAAGGGATAGGTCGGAGACTACGCAGTATTTT
CDR3aa: CASSLRDRSETTQYF

abundance: -
len: 14
v_gene: TRBV7-6
j_gene: TRBJ2-5
d_gene: -
CDR3nt: TGTGCCAGCAGCCCCATGGTAGGAGGAGAGACCCAGTACTTC
CDR3aa: CASSPMVGGETQYF

abundance: few
len: 15
v_gene: TRBV5-5
j_gene: TRBJ1-2
d_gene: TRBD1
CDR3nt: TGTGCCAGCAGCTTGGGACAGGGGCAGGACTATGGCTACACCTTC
CDR3aa: CASSLGQGQDYGYTF

abundance: few
len: 13
v_gene: TRBV20-1
j_gene: TRBJ1-4
d_gene: -
CDR3nt: TGCAGTGCTACCCCCGGGGGGAATGAAAAACTGTTTTTT
CDR3aa: CSATPGGNEKLFF

abundance: many
len: 15
v_gene: TRBV20-1
j_gene: TRBJ1-5
d_gene: -
CDR3nt: TGCAGTGCTAGGCGGGACGGGTATAGCAATCAGCCCCAGCATTTT
CDR3aa: CSARRDGYSNQPQHF

abundance: -
len: 15
v_gene: TRBV12-3/TRBV12-4
j_gene: TRBJ2-2
d_gene: -
CDR3nt: TGTGCCAGCAGTTTAAGTGGGAGTGTCGCCGGGGAGCTGTTTTTT
CDR3aa: CASSLSGSVAGELFF

abundance: -
len: 14
v_gene: TRBV5-1
j_gene: TRBJ2-7
d_gene: -
CDR3nt: TGCGCCAGCAGACCCGGGGGTTCACCCTACGAGCAGTACTTC
CDR3aa: CASRPGGSPYEQYF

abundance: many
len: 18
v_gene: TRBV4-1
j_gene: TRBJ2-2
d_gene: TRBD2
CDR3nt: TGCGCCAGCAGCCTCTCGAGAGGTCTAGCGGGAGATACCGGGGAGCTGTTTTTT
CDR3aa: CASSLSRGLAGDTGELFF

abundance: -
len: 15
v_gene: TRBV18
j_gene: TRBJ2-2
d_gene: TRBD1
CDR3nt: TGTGCCAGCTCACCCGACAGGGGGAACACCGGGGAGCTGTTTTTT
CDR3aa: CASSPDRGNTGELFF

abundance: few
len: 16
v_gene: TRBV5-1
j_gene: TRBJ2-1
d_gene: -
CDR3nt: TGCGCCAGCAGCTTGGAAGCCCCCAGCTCCTACAATGAGCAGTTCTTC
CDR3aa: CASSLEAPSSYNEQFF